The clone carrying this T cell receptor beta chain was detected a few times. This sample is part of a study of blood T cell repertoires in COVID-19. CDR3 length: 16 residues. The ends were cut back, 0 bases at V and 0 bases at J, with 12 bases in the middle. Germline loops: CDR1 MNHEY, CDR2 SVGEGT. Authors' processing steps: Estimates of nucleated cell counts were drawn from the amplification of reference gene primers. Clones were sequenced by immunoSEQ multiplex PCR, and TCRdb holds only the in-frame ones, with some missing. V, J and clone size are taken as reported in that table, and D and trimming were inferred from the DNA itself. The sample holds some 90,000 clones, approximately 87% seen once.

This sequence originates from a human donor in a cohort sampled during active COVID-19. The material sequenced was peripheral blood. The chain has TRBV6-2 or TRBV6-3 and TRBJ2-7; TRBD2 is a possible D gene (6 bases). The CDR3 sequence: CASSYSRAGSSYEQYF. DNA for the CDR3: TGTGCCAGCAGTTACTCGCGGGCGGGGAGCTCCTACGAGCAGTACTTC.